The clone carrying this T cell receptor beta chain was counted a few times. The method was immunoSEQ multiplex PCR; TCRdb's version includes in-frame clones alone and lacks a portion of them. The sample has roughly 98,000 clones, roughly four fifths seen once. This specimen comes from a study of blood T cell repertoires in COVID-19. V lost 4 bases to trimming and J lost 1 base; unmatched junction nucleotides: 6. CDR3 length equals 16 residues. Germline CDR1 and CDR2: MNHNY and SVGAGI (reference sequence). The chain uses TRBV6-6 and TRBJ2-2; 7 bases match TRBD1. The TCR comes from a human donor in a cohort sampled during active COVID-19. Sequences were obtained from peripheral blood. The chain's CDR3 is CASSSHDRVNTGELFF. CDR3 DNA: TGTGCCAGCAGTTCCCACGACAGGGTGAACACCGGGGAGCTGTTTTTT.